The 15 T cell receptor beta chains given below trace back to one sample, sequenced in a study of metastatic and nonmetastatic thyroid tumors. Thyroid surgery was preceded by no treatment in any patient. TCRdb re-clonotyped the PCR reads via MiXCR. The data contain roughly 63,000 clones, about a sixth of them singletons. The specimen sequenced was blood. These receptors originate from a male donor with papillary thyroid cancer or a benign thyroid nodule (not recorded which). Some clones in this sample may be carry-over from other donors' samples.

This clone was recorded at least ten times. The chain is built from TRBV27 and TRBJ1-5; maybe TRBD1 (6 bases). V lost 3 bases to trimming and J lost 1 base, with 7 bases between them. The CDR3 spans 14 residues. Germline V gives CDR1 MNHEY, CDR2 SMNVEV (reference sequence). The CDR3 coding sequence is TGTGCCAGCAGTTTTACAGGGAGCAATCAGCCCCAGCATTTT. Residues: CASSFTGSNQPQHF.

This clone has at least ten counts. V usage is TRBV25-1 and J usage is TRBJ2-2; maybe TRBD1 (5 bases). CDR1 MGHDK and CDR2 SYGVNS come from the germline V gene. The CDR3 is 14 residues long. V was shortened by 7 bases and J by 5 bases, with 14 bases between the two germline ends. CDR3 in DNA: TGTGCCAGCAAAGGGTCCGCAGGGACCGGGGAGCTGTTTTTT. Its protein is CASKGSAGTGELFF.

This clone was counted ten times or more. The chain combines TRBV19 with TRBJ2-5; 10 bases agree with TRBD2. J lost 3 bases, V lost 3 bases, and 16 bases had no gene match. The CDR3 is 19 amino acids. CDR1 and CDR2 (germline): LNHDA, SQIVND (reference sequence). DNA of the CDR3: TGTGCCAGTAGTATCAGGTCGGATCGGCTAGCGGGAGACGAAGAGACCCAGTACTTC. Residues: CASSIRSDRLAGDEETQYF.

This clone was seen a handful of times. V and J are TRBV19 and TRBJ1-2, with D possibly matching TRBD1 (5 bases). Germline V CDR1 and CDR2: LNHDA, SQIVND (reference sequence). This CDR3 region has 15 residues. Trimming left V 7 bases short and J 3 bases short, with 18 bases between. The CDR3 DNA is TGTGCCAGTATCCCCCAACCGGGACGGGACTATGGCTACACCTTC. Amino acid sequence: CASIPQPGRDYGYTF.

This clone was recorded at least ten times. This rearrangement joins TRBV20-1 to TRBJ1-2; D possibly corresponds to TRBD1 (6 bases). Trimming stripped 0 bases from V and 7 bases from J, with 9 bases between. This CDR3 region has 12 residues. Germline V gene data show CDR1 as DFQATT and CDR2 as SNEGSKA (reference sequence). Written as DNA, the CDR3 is TGCAGTGCTAGAGAGACAGGAGCTGGCTACACCTTC. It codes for CSARETGAGYTF.

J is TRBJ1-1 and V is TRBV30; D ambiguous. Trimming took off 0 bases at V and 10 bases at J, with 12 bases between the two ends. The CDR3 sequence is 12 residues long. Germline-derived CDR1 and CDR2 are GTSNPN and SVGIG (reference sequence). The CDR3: CAWSVLPGAAFF. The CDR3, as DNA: TGTGCCTGGAGTGTATTGCCGGGCGCAGCTTTCTTT.

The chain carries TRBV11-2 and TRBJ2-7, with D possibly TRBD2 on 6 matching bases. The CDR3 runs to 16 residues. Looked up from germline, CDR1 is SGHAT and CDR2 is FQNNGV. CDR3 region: CASSLGGLGSPYDQYV. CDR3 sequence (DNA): TGTGCCAGCAGCTTGGGGGGACTTGGGAGTCCCTACGATCAGTACGTC.

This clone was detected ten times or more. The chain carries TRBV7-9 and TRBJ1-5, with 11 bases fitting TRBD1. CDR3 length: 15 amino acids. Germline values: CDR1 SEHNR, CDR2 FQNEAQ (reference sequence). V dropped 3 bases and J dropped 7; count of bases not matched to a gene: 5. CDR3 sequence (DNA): TGTGCCAGCAGCTTTGGACAGGGGGCTGGGCAGCCCCAGCATTTT. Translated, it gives CASSFGQGAGQPQHF.

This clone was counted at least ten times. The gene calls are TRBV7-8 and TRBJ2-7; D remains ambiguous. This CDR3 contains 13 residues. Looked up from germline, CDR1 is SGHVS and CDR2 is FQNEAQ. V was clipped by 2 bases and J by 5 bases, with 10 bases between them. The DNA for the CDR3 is TGTGCCAGCAGCTTACCGGCCAGCGACGAGCAGTACTTC. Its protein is CASSLPASDEQYF. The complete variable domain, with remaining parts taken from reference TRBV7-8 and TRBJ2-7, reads GAGVSQSPRYKVAKRGQDVALRCDPISGHVSLFWYQQALGQGPEFLTYFQNEAQLDKSGLPSDRFFAERPEGSVSTLKIQRTQQEDSAVYLCASSLPASDEQYFGPGTRLTVT.

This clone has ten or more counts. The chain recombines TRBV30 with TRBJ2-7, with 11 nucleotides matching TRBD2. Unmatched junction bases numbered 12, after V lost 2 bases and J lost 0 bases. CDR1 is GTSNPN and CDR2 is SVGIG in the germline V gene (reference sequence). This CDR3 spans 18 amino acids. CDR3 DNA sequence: TGTGCCTGGAGTCCCCGACTAGCGGGATCAGGGGTCTCCTACGAGCAGTACGTC. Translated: CAWSPRLAGSGVSYEQYV.

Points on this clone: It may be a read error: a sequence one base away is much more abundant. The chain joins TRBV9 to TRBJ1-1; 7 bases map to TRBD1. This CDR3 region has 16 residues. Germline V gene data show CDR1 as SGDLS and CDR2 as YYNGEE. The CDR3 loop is CASSEPLQGMKTEAFF. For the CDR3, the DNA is TGTGCCAGCAGTGAGCCCCTACAGGGGATGAAAACTGAAGCTTTCTTT.

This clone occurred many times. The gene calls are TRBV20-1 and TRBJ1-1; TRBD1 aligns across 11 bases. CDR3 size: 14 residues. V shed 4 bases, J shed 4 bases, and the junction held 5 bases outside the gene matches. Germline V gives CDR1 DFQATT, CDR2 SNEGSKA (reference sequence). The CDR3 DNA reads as TGCAGTGCTAAATCCGGGACAGGGGGCACTGAAGCTTTCTTT. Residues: CSAKSGTGGTEAFF.

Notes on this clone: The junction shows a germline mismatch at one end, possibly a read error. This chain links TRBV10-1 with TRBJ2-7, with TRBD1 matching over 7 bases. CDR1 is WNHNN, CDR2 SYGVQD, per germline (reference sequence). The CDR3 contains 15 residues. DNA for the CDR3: TGCGCCAGCAGTGAGTCAGGGACAGCTCCCTACGATCAGTACTTC. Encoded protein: CASSESGTAPYDQYF.

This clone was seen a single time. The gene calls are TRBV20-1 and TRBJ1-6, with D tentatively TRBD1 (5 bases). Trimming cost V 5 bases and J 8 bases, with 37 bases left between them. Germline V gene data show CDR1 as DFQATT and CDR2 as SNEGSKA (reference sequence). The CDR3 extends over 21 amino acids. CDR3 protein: CSAGGGDEYSVTLGPHSPLHF. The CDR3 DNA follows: TGCAGTGCTGGAGGCGGGGACGAATACTCCGTGACCCTAGGCCCTCATTCACCCCTCCACTTT.

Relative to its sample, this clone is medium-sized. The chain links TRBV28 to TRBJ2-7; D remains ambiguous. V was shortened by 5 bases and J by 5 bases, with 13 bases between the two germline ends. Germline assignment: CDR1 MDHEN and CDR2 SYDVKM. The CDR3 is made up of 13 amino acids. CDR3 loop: CASSPFLGNEQYF. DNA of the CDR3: TGTGCCAGCAGTCCCTTTTTGGGGAACGAGCAGTACTTC.